This T cell receptor (beta chain) is from a study of OX40 agonist ivuxolimab in advanced cancers. Study conclusions and caveats: Within 6 weeks, CD4+ and CD8+ blood T cells expanded clonally at 0.1 to 3.0 mg/kg. On average, a greater number of expanded clones characterised CD8+ T cells relative to CD4+.

Generated by immunoSEQ multiplex PCR, the TCRdb table keeps only in-frame clones and is missing some. The sample has about 41,000 clones; about 89% are singletons. Regarding this clone: The antigen is not known.

There are 14 residues in the CDR3. J lost 5 bases, V lost 6 bases, and 5 bases had no gene match. Germline values: CDR1 SNHLY, CDR2 FYNNEI. This rearrangement joins TRBV2 to TRBJ2-2; the match to TRBD2 covers 8 bases. This clonotype was obtained from an adult with an advanced solid tumor such as melanoma, head and neck, liver or kidney cancer. The specimen was CD4+ or CD8+ T cells sorted from blood, collected in a trial of the OX40 agonist ivuxolimab. The CDR3 region is CASRGTRGTGELFF. CDR3 bases: TGTGCCAGCAGAGGGACTAGGGGGACCGGGGAGCTGTTTTTT.